This TCR beta chain derives from a study of blood T cell repertoires in COVID-19. Study-level background: The analysed material was cDNA or gDNA that came from T cells, B-cell-depleted T cells, or PBMCs.

Adults between roughly 18 and 100 years of age took part from 24 US areas. Two negative PCRs, clearance, or symptom resolution were required of recovered Cohort 3 donors. In the original workflow: Estimation of nucleated cell counts relied on the amplification of reference gene primers. Profiled with immunoSEQ multiplex PCR; TCRdb holds only in-frame clones, not every one. V, J and clone size are those of that table, while D and trimming were read from the DNA. This table has fewer than 350,000 clones, approximately 88% appearing once. J gave up 0 bases and V 0 bases, and 2 bases lay outside the gene matches. This CDR3 has 16 residues. Germline lookup yields CDR1 PRHDT and CDR2 FYEKMQ (reference sequence).

The V and J genes are TRBV13 and TRBJ1-3; 7 nucleotides align to TRBD1. This receptor was obtained from a man aged 55 to 70 who had recovered from COVID-19. Sequenced material: PBMCs or T cells enriched from blood (not recorded which). The CDR3 nucleotides read TGTGCCAGCAGCTTAGGTCCAGGGGGCTCTGGAAACACCATATATTTT. Translating gives CASSLGPGGSGNTIYF.